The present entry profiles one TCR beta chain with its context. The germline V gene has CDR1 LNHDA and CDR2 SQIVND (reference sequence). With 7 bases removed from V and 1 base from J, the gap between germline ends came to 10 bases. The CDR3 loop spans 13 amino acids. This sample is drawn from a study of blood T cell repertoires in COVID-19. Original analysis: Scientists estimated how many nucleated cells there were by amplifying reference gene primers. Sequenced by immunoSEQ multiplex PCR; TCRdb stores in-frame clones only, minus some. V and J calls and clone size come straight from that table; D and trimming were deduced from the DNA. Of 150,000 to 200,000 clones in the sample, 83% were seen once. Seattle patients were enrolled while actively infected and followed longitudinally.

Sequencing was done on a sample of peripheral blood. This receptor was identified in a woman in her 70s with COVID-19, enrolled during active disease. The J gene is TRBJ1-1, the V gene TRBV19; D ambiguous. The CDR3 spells CASTPGRNTEAFF. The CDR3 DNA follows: TGTGCCAGTACCCCGGGGAGGAACACTGAAGCTTTCTTT.